This T cell receptor beta chain is from a study of T cells in tuberculosis. The protocol was immunoSEQ multiplex PCR, while the TCRdb copy is restricted to in-frame clones and leaves out a portion. Of 25,000 or so clones in the sample, around 91% were seen once. The germline V gene has CDR1 SGHTA and CDR2 FQGTGA. The CDR3 has 13 residues. Between the trimmed V and J ends, which lost 3 bases and 2 bases, there was a span of 6 bases. Sequencing input: PBMCs. The V and J genes are TRBV7-3 and TRBJ2-3; no clear D gene. The receptor's source is a donor between 5 and 29 years old with latent tuberculosis or without tuberculosis infection. The CDR3 region is CASSFAVTDTQYF. The CDR3 DNA reads as TGTGCCAGCAGCTTTGCAGTCACAGATACGCAGTATTTT.